This T cell receptor (beta chain) was sequenced in a study of blood T cell repertoires in COVID-19. For the study at large: T cells, B-cell-depleted T cells, or PBMCs provided the cDNA or gDNA that served as material.

This clone was recorded once. Germline values: CDR1 MGHRA, CDR2 YSYEKL. This CDR3 has 17 residues. The V gene lost 0 bases and the J gene lost 3 bases, with 17 bases spanning the gap. In the source study's methods: Nucleated cell number was recorded as an estimate derived from reference gene primer amplification. Only in-frame clones appear in the TCRdb table, and some are missing; sequencing was by immunoSEQ multiplex PCR. V and J calls and clone size come straight from that table; D and trimming were deduced from the DNA. The table records approximately 74,000 clones, approximately 90% of them present only once.

This TCR derives from a woman aged 55-69 years with active COVID-19. Sequencing input: peripheral blood. This chain uses TRBV4-1 with TRBJ1-2, with a weak D call TRBD1 (6 bases). CDR3: CASSQDRLTGRDYGYTF. CDR3 sequence (DNA): TGCGCCAGCAGCCAAGATCGTCTCACAGGGAGGGACTATGGCTACACCTTC.